A selection of T cell receptor beta chains follows, all from one sample in a study of blood T cell repertoires in COVID-19. Method: immunoSEQ multiplex PCR; TCRdb's copy keeps in-frame clones and lacks some. The sample lists roughly 32,000 clones; approximately 83% were seen once. Sequenced input: peripheral blood. The receptors shown here come from a woman of 80 years or more with active or convalescent COVID-19. The CDR3 runs from the conserved cysteine through the conserved F or W. D genes are given only for firm matches. Rows give clone size only sometimes, using once, few, many, or a class for an expanded clone.

>-|-|TRBV9|TRBJ1-2
CASSVRVDNYGYTF
TGTGCCAGCAGCGTCAGGGTTGATAACTATGGCTACACCTTC
>-|TRBD2|TRBV7-3|TRBJ2-3
CASNNGTSGSAYF
TGTGCCAGCAATAACGGGACTAGCGGGAGTGCGTATTTT
>-|-|TRBV2|TRBJ1-6
CASNRSPYNSPLHF
TGTGCCAGCAACCGGAGCCCCTATAATTCACCCCTCCACTTT
>-|TRBD2|TRBV27|TRBJ2-7
CASSSVPSGSYEQYF
TGTGCCAGCAGTTCCGTCCCTAGCGGGAGTTACGAGCAGTACTTC
>-|-|TRBV11-2|TRBJ1-2
CASSAGVYGYTF
TGTGCCAGCAGCGCAGGGGTTTATGGCTACACCTTC
>-|TRBD1|TRBV5-1|TRBJ1-6
CASSLDAGTAYNSPLHF
TGCGCCAGCAGCTTGGACGCCGGGACAGCCTATAATTCACCCCTCCACTTT
>-|-|TRBV5-8|TRBJ2-2
CASSPQRALTGELFF
TGTGCCAGCAGCCCCCAGCGGGCCCTAACCGGGGAGCTGTTTTTT
>-|TRBD2|TRBV10-3|TRBJ2-1
CAIKGLAPYNEQFF
TGTGCCATCAAGGGACTAGCGCCCTACAATGAGCAGTTCTTC
>-|TRBD1|TRBV13|TRBJ2-5
CASSRTGGMRETQYF
TGTGCCAGCAGCCGGACAGGGGGAATGAGAGAGACCCAGTACTTC
>once|-|TRBV19|TRBJ1-1
CASSRGGLWNTEAFF
TGTGCCAGTAGCCGGGGTGGATTGTGGAACACTGAAGCTTTCTTT
>-|-|TRBV19|TRBJ1-1
CASTNGWRRAFF
TGTGCCAGTACCAATGGGTGGAGGCGAGCTTTCTTT
>-|-|TRBV10-3|TRBJ1-6
CAIGGAEGPLHF
TGTGCCATCGGGGGGGCCGAGGGACCCCTCCACTTT
>once|-|TRBV7-2|TRBJ2-2
CASSLRGLMAAGELFF
TGTGCCAGCAGCTTAAGGGGACTGATGGCAGCCGGGGAGCTGTTTTTT
>-|TRBD1|TRBV19|TRBJ1-5
CASSHDRDRGPTTNQPQHF
TGTGCCAGTAGCCATGACCGGGACAGGGGGCCCACCACCAATCAGCCCCAGCATTTT
>-|TRBD1|TRBV19|TRBJ2-1
CASSIAGTAFSSYNEQFF
TGTGCCAGTAGTATCGCCGGGACAGCCTTTTCCTCCTACAATGAGCAGTTCTTC
>-|-|TRBV6-2/TRBV6-3|TRBJ1-1
CASSAQVGMNTEAFF
TGTGCCAGCAGTGCGCAGGTGGGCATGAACACTGAAGCTTTCTTT
>-|-|TRBV6-5|TRBJ2-1
CASSAEPVGEQFF
TGTGCCAGCAGCGCGGAGCCCGTAGGTGAGCAGTTCTTC
>-|TRBD1|TRBV28|TRBJ1-1
CASSLSPGQGATEAFF
TGTGCCAGCAGTTTATCGCCAGGACAGGGGGCCACTGAAGCTTTCTTT
>-|-|TRBV5-8|TRBJ1-6
CASSLILWTGENNSPLHF
TGTGCCAGCAGCCTCATCTTATGGACCGGGGAGAATAATTCACCCCTCCACTTT
>-|-|TRBV6-6|TRBJ2-7
CATYREGYEQYF
TGTGCCACATACAGGGAGGGCTACGAGCAGTACTTC
>-|TRBD1|TRBV7-9|TRBJ2-7
CASRDRGSYEQYF
TGTGCCAGCCGGGACAGGGGTTCCTACGAGCAGTACTTC
>few|-|TRBV2|TRBJ2-7
CASSERGHDYEQYF
TGTGCCAGCAGTGAAAGGGGACATGACTACGAGCAGTACTTC
>-|TRBD2|TRBV5-1|TRBJ2-3
CASSLPGLGTDTQYF
TGCGCCAGCAGCTTACCGGGACTAGGGACAGATACGCAGTATTTT
>once|-|TRBV19|TRBJ2-7
CASRASTGATYEQYF
TGTGCCAGTAGGGCTTCGACAGGCGCTACCTACGAGCAGTACTTC
>-|-|TRBV2|TRBJ1-2
CASSEDQGSVGYTF
TGTGCCAGCAGTGAAGACCAGGGAAGCGTTGGCTACACCTTC
>once|-|TRBV2|TRBJ1-4
CASSDGGGREKLFF
TGTGCCAGCAGTGATGGGGGGGGACGGGAAAAACTGTTTTTT
>-|-|TRBV9|TRBJ2-3
CASSVEGEGDTQYF
TGTGCCAGCAGCGTAGAGGGGGAGGGAGATACGCAGTATTTT
>-|TRBD1|TRBV6-1|TRBJ1-1
CASSEARTGGREAFF
TGTGCCAGCAGTGAAGCGAGGACAGGGGGTAGGGAAGCTTTCTTT
>once|-|TRBV11-2|TRBJ1-6
CASSLGGLIYSPLHF
TGTGCCAGCAGCTTAGGGGGGCTGATCTATTCACCCCTCCACTTT
>-|TRBD1|TRBV5-4|TRBJ1-3
CASSPRGTGNTIYF
TGTGCCAGCAGCCCCAGGGGGACTGGAAACACCATATATTTT
>-|TRBD1|TRBV9|TRBJ2-3
CASSLQGMGDTQYF
TGTGCCAGCAGCCTACAGGGGATGGGAGATACGCAGTATTTT
>-|TRBD2|TRBV7-3|TRBJ2-1
CASSLTISSGGDEQFF
TGTGCCAGCAGCTTAACCATTTCTAGCGGGGGCGATGAGCAGTTCTTC
>once|-|TRBV6-1|TRBJ2-2
CASSGQTGGNTGELFF
TGTGCCAGCAGTGGGCAGACAGGAGGTAACACCGGGGAGCTGTTTTTT